Listed here are 25 T cell receptor beta chains from one sample, sequenced in a study of Ad26.COV2.S vaccination and SARS-CoV-2 variants. Documented treatment: around 19 received Ad26.COV2.S at low or high dose, single or two shots; about five received placebo; per-sample allocation not given. The samples date from day 63 after the first vaccine or placebo injection. This table comes from immunoSEQ multiplex PCR, and its TCRdb copy is limited to in-frame clones, with some not included. Counted here are about 440,000 clones, around 88% occurring once; the ten biggest clones make up about 13%. The material sequenced was peripheral blood, taken in a trial of Ad26.COV2.S vaccine versus placebo. Source of these receptors: a person aged 18-65 years who received the Ad26.COV2.S COVID-19 vaccine or a placebo.

This clone was counted a few times. The same CDR3 also results from other DNA sequences found in this sample. This chain links TRBV27 with TRBJ1-1; a weak D match, TRBD1 (5 bases). The CDR3 runs to 14 residues. Per the germline V gene, CDR1 is MNHEY and CDR2 is SMNVEV (reference sequence). V shed 2 bases and J shed 4 bases, with 11 bases lying between them. In DNA form, the CDR3 reads TGTGCCAGCAGTTTAGAGCGGGGGGGCACTGAAGCTTTCTTT. It is translated as CASSLERGGTEAFF.

The chain uses TRBV11-2 and TRBJ2-7; weak D call: TRBD1 (6 bases). Germline V gene sequence: CDR1 SGHAT, CDR2 FQNNGV. The CDR3 is 14 amino acids. The V and J ends lost 5 bases and 2 bases respectively, with 13 bases between them. This CDR3 is CASSLDRSPYEQYF. CDR3 DNA: TGTGCCAGCAGCCTCGACAGGTCCCCCTACGAGCAGTACTTC.

This clone was counted a single time. CDR3 coding DNA: TGTGCCAGCAGCTCGTCGACAGGTTTCTATGGCTACACCTTC. This gives the protein CASSSSTGFYGYTF. This chain joins TRBV7-9 and TRBJ1-2; a weak D match, TRBD1 (6 bases). This CDR3 region has 14 residues. Germline values: CDR1 SEHNR, CDR2 FQNEAQ (reference sequence). With 4 bases removed from V and 4 bases from J, the gap between germline ends came to 13 bases.

The chain has TRBV15 and TRBJ1-3; D possibly corresponds to TRBD1 (5 bases). In germline, CDR1 is LNHNV, CDR2 YYDKDF (reference sequence). The CDR3 runs 16 residues. With 1 base removed from V and 1 base from J, the gap between germline ends came to 11 bases. Here the CDR3 reads CATSRAGLGSGNTIYF. CDR3 DNA: TGTGCCACCAGCAGAGCAGGGTTGGGTTCTGGAAACACCATATATTTT.

This clone was detected only a few times. This sequence joins TRBV4-3 and TRBJ1-2; 7 bases fit TRBD1. The J segment lost 5 bases and the V segment lost 0 bases, leaving 6 bases of the junction unmatched. This CDR3 comprises 15 residues. CDR1 and CDR2 (germline): LGHNA, YSLEER. The CDR3 is CASSQEAGQNYGYTF. The CDR3 DNA follows: TGCGCCAGCAGCCAAGAAGCGGGACAGAATTATGGCTACACCTTC.

CDR3 residues: CASSPQGNAIGYTF. CDR3 DNA sequence: TGTGCCAGCAGCCCACAGGGAAATGCTATCGGCTACACCTTC. The genes are TRBV27 and TRBJ1-2; maybe TRBD1 (6 bases). V was pared by 6 bases and J by 8 bases, with 19 bases between. There are 14 residues in the CDR3. Germline V CDR1 and CDR2: MNHEY, SMNVEV (reference sequence).

The chain employs TRBV5-4 and TRBJ2-1; perhaps TRBD2 as D (5 bases). Germline V gives CDR1 SGHNT, CDR2 YYREEE (reference sequence). The ends were cut back, 0 bases at V and 7 bases at J, with 11 bases in the middle. The CDR3 length is 14 residues. Here the CDR3 reads CASSLARGQNEQFF. CDR3 bases: TGTGCCAGCAGCTTGGCCCGAGGGCAGAATGAGCAGTTCTTC.

The rearrangement uses TRBV14 and TRBJ2-1; D ambiguous. The CDR3 has 13 amino acids. The germline V gene encodes CDR1 SGHDN and CDR2 FVKESK. Trimming pared 0 bases from V and 4 bases from J, leaving 4 bases between. The CDR3 spells CASSQETYNEQFF. CDR3 nucleotides: TGTGCCAGCAGCCAAGAAACGTACAATGAGCAGTTCTTC. Using reference TRBV14 and TRBJ2-1 for the parts outside the CDR3, the full variable domain is EAGVTQFPSHSVIEKGQTVTLRCDPISGHDNLYWYRRVMGKEIKFLLHFVKESKQDESGMPNNRFLAERTGGTYSTLKVQPAELEDSGVYFCASSQETYNEQFFGPGTRLTVL.

As DNA, the CDR3 is TGTGCCAGCAGTGACAGGGGGAACACTGAAGCTTTCTTT. This sequence encodes CASSDRGNTEAFF. The chain is built from TRBV27 and TRBJ1-1, with 8 nucleotides matching TRBD1. This CDR3 has 13 residues. The V segment lost 5 bases and the J segment 1 base; nucleotides outside the gene matches: 0. Per germline, CDR1 MNHEY and CDR2 SMNVEV (reference sequence).

The V gene is TRBV5-1, the J gene TRBJ2-1; D is tentatively TRBD1 or TRBD2 (6 bases each). Looked up from germline, CDR1 is SGHRS and CDR2 is YFSETQ. This CDR3 is built from 16 residues. V shed 3 bases and J shed 0 bases, with 13 bases lying between them. The DNA of the CDR3 is TGCGCCAGCAGCTCCCAAAGGGGGGACTCCTACAATGAGCAGTTCTTC. Its translation is CASSSQRGDSYNEQFF.

V usage is TRBV5-1 and J usage is TRBJ2-1; 9 bases map to TRBD2. CDR3 length equals 15 residues. Germline lookup yields CDR1 SGHRS and CDR2 YFSETQ. V lost 0 bases and J lost 10; bases outside the gene matches: 8. CDR3: CASSLVVSGSGEQFF. CDR3 bases: TGCGCCAGCAGCTTGGTTGTTAGCGGGAGCGGGGAGCAGTTCTTC.

This clone was counted a single time. The J gene is TRBJ2-3, the V gene TRBV9, with TRBD1 identical over 9 bases. The junction had 8 bases not matched to a gene; V was cut back by 2 bases and J by 4 bases. Germline V gene lookup returns CDR1 SGDLS and CDR2 YYNGEE. This CDR3 spans 16 amino acids. CDR3 in DNA: TGTGCCAGCAGCGTGACCGGGACAGGGTCCCCAGATACGCAGTATTTT. The encoded protein is CASSVTGTGSPDTQYF.

This clone was detected once. The chain employs TRBV7-2 and TRBJ2-1; 9 bases map to TRBD2. There are 15 residues in the CDR3. Germline V lookup: CDR1 SGHTA, CDR2 FQGNSA. J was trimmed by 6 bases and V by 5 bases; bases with no gene match: 8. CDR3 nucleotides: TGTGCCAGCAGCCCGACTAGCGGTTCCCTCAATGAGCAGTTCTTC. It translates to CASSPTSGSLNEQFF.

The chain joins TRBV19 to TRBJ2-4; a weak D match, TRBD2 (6 bases). V was clipped by 6 bases and J by 1 base, with 10 bases between them. CDR1 and CDR2 (germline): LNHDA, SQIVND (reference sequence). This CDR3 contains 14 residues. CDR3 protein: CASSGSGAKNIQYF. CDR3 DNA: TGTGCCAGTAGCGGGAGTGGGGCCAAAAACATTCAGTACTTC.

This chain connects TRBV9 to TRBJ1-1; D is perhaps TRBD1 (6 bases). V dropped 4 bases and J dropped 7 bases, with 20 bases sitting between them. Germline CDR1 is SGDLS and CDR2 is YYNGEE. This CDR3 is built from 15 residues. The CDR3 nucleotides are TGTGCCAGCAGCCGTGGGGGGCGAGAAGATGTTGAAGCTTTCTTT. This gives the protein CASSRGGREDVEAFF.

The V and J genes are TRBV2 and TRBJ1-4; tentatively, D is TRBD1 (5 bases). Per the germline V gene, CDR1 is SNHLY and CDR2 is FYNNEI. The CDR3 totals 15 residues. V was shortened by 6 bases and J by 7 bases, with 18 bases between the two germline ends. The CDR3 loop reads CASRPTGTKSEKLFF. CDR3 nucleotides: TGTGCCAGCAGACCAACCGGGACTAAGTCTGAAAAACTGTTTTTT.

This chain uses TRBV10-3 with TRBJ1-4, with D perhaps matching TRBD1 (6 bases). The V gene lost 3 bases and the J gene lost 2 bases, with 7 bases spanning the gap. Germline-derived CDR1 and CDR2 are ENHRY and SYGVKD. CDR3 size: 14 residues. Here the CDR3 DNA reads TGTGCCATCAGTGAAGGACAGACTAATGAAAAACTGTTTTTT. This codes for CAISEGQTNEKLFF.

This clone appeared once. The gene calls are TRBV19 and TRBJ1-2; weak D call: TRBD1 (6 bases). Germline V gives CDR1 LNHDA, CDR2 SQIVND (reference sequence). The V and J ends lost 2 bases and 4 bases respectively, with 11 bases between them. The CDR3 contains 14 residues. The CDR3 spells CASSIIGQPYGYTF. Here the CDR3 DNA reads TGTGCCAGTAGTATAATCGGACAGCCCTATGGCTACACCTTC.

The genes are TRBV28 and TRBJ2-7; D may be TRBD2 (5 bases). Per germline, CDR1 MDHEN and CDR2 SYDVKM. Trimming cost V 3 bases and J 0 bases, with 18 bases left between them. The CDR3 runs 17 residues. The CDR3 region is CASSLIPADLISYEQYF. The CDR3 nucleotides are TGTGCCAGCAGTTTGATCCCAGCGGATCTGATCTCCTACGAGCAGTACTTC.

This chain connects TRBV19 to TRBJ2-5; 9 positions agree with TRBD2. The CDR3 extends over 16 amino acids. Per the germline V gene, CDR1 is LNHDA and CDR2 is SQIVND (reference sequence). Trimming at V came to 1 base and at J to 5 bases, leaving 8 bases not matched to a gene. As DNA, the CDR3 is TGTGCCAGTAGTATAGGAGGTAGCGGGAGCTTGGAGACCCAGTACTTC. Its translation is CASSIGGSGSLETQYF.

The chain links TRBV11-2 to TRBJ2-1; no clear D. The CDR3 sequence is 13 residues long. Per the germline V gene, CDR1 is SGHAT and CDR2 is FQNNGV. Between the trimmed V and J ends, which lost 0 bases and 6 bases, there was a span of 6 bases. CDR3 sequence: CASSLDGRNEQFF. The CDR3, as DNA: TGTGCCAGCAGCTTAGACGGTCGCAATGAGCAGTTCTTC. Combining the CDR3 with reference TRBV11-2 and TRBJ2-1 gives the whole variable domain EAGVAQSPRYKIIEKRQSVAFWCNPISGHATLYWYQQILGQGPKLLIQFQNNGVVDDSQLPKDRFSAERLKGVDSTLKIQPAKLEDSAVYLCASSLDGRNEQFFGPGTRLTVL.

This rearrangement joins TRBV7-8 to TRBJ2-7; tentatively, D is TRBD1 (5 bases). Germline V CDR1 and CDR2: SGHVS, FQNEAQ. The CDR3 consists of 14 residues. With 3 bases removed from V and 1 base from J, the gap between germline ends came to 10 bases. The CDR3 coding sequence is TGTGCCAGCAGCTTGGTGCAGGGATCCTACGAGCAGTACTTC. As protein: CASSLVQGSYEQYF.

The rearrangement uses TRBV5-1 and TRBJ2-2; 9 bases agree with TRBD2. CDR1 SGHRS and CDR2 YFSETQ come from the germline V gene. This CDR3 has 16 residues. The ends lost 2 bases at V and 6 bases at J; junction bases unmatched: 8. CDR3 sequence reads: CASSLGLAIRPGELFF. The CDR3, as DNA: TGCGCCAGCAGCTTAGGACTAGCGATTCGGCCCGGGGAGCTGTTTTTT. Full variable domain (remainder filled in from reference TRBV5-1 and TRBJ2-2): KAGVTQTPRYLIKTRGQQVTLSCSPISGHRSVSWYQQTPGQGLQFLFEYFSETQRNKGNFPGRFSGRQFSNSRSEMNVSTLELGDSALYLCASSLGLAIRPGELFFGEGSRLTVL.

The J gene is TRBJ1-4, the V gene TRBV28; tentative D call: TRBD1 (5 bases). V lost 5 bases to trimming and J lost 5 bases, with 12 bases between them. This CDR3 comprises 14 residues. Germline V CDR1 and CDR2: MDHEN, SYDVKM. The CDR3 protein is CASSPPDRNEKLFF. In DNA, the CDR3 is TGTGCCAGCAGTCCCCCAGACAGAAATGAAAAACTGTTTTTT. The entire variable domain, with the rest obtained from reference TRBV28 and TRBJ1-4, is as follows: DVKVTQSSRYLVKRTGEKVFLECVQDMDHENMFWYRQDPGLGLRLIYFSYDVKMKEKGDIPEGYSVSREKKERFSLILESASTNQTSMYLCASSPPDRNEKLFFGSGTQLSVL.

The chain combines TRBV6-4 with TRBJ1-2; maybe TRBD1 (5 bases). Trimming removed 6 bases at V and 7 bases at J, with 18 bases between. Germline V gene data show CDR1 as MRHNA and CDR2 as SNTAGT. The CDR3 runs to 14 residues. Written as DNA, the CDR3 is TGTGCCAGCAGCCCGAACGGGGGTCCATTTGGCTACACCTTC. It yields the protein CASSPNGGPFGYTF.